This T cell receptor beta chain was sequenced in a study of OX40 agonist ivuxolimab in advanced cancers. Turning to this clone: The antigen remains undetermined.

The CDR3 length is 11 residues. CDR1 and CDR2 (germline): SNHLY, FYNNEI. The germline V and J ends were trimmed by 8 bases and 0 bases, with 3 bases remaining between them. Repertoires were generated with immunoSEQ multiplex PCR, while TCRdb's copy carries only in-frame clones and drops some. The table lists about 88,000 clones, 85% to 90% of them singletons, with over 0.2% in the top ten. Study-level results: The authors also found low normalized T-cell clonal expansion in some nonresponders.

J is TRBJ2-3 and V is TRBV2; D is uncertain. The clonotype comes from an adult with an advanced solid tumor such as melanoma, head and neck, liver or kidney cancer. The source was CD4+ or CD8+ T cells sorted from blood, collected in a trial of the OX40 agonist ivuxolimab. This CDR3 is CASSSTDTQYF. The CDR3, as DNA: TGTGCCAGCTCTAGCACAGATACGCAGTATTTT.